Included here is one T cell receptor beta chain sequence, with context. Its matching antigen is unknown. This specimen belongs to a study of T cell responses to AZD1222 COVID-19 vaccine. About the research overall: Samples with a second dose at about 4 or about 12 weeks were pooled together. Study results and limitations: The donor cohort was predominantly white British with a female majority, and clonal diversity may have been underestimated.

The V segment lost 0 bases and the J segment 5 bases; nucleotides outside the gene matches: 9. From germline, CDR1 is SGHRS and CDR2 YFSETQ. The CDR3 extends over 16 amino acids. TCRdb's table, derived via immunoSEQ multiplex PCR, lists solely in-frame clones and lacks some. The profile shows 90,000 to 120,000 clones, 89% of them singletons. Here the sequenced sample was peripheral blood, taken on day 0 of AZD1222 vaccination. This TCR came from an adult in good health. The chain recombines TRBV5-1 with TRBJ2-7; 9 bases line up with TRBD1. This CDR3 is CASSLAPGTGNDEQYF. The CDR3, as DNA: TGCGCCAGCAGCTTGGCTCCCGGGACAGGGAATGACGAGCAGTACTTC.